The 10 T cell receptor beta chains below come from one sample, sequenced in a study of cytomegalovirus exposure and HLA in healthy donors. This PCR relied on a set of 60 Vbeta primers and 13 Jbeta primers. TCRdb keeps only in-frame clones here, not all; method: immunoSEQ multiplex PCR. The table lists about 160,000 clones, around 74% of them singletons. Sample: PBMCs. The receptors come from a female donor in good health and CMV-seronegative.

The rearrangement uses TRBV6-5 and TRBJ2-7; tentatively, D is TRBD1 (6 bases). The ends were cut back, 6 bases at V and 0 bases at J, with 12 bases in the middle. This CDR3 comprises 14 residues. The germline CDR1 and CDR2 sequences are MNHEY and SVGAGI. In nucleotides, the CDR3 is TGTGCCAGCAGACAGGGCAGGAGCTCCTACGAGCAGTACTTC. Protein sequence: CASRQGRSSYEQYF.

Remarks on this clone: The same CDR3 can be traced to other DNA sequences in this sample. V usage is TRBV15 and J usage is TRBJ2-1, with 12 bases that match TRBD2. Losses at the gene ends were 6 bases for V and 4 bases for J; bases not matched to a gene: 4. Germline V gives CDR1 LNHNV, CDR2 YYDKDF (reference sequence). This CDR3 region has 15 residues. The CDR3 here is CATSGGTSGYNEQFF. The DNA of the CDR3 is TGTGCCACCAGTGGGGGGACTAGCGGGTACAATGAGCAGTTCTTC.

The chain employs TRBV5-1 and TRBJ2-2; tentatively, D is TRBD1 (6 bases). Germline V lookup: CDR1 SGHRS, CDR2 YFSETQ. With 2 bases removed from V and 4 bases from J, the gap between germline ends came to 12 bases. CDR3 size: 15 residues. The CDR3 region is CASSFVGASTGELFF. CDR3 nucleotides: TGCGCCAGCAGCTTCGTGGGGGCCAGCACCGGGGAGCTGTTTTTT.

The CDR3 sequence: CASSRGARGETQYF. The CDR3 nucleotides read TGTGCCAGCAGTCGTGGGGCCCGGGGGGAGACCCAGTACTTC. The chain combines TRBV28 with TRBJ2-5, with D possibly matching TRBD2 (6 bases). From germline, CDR1 is MDHEN and CDR2 SYDVKM. Trimming shortened V by 5 bases and J by 5 bases, and 15 bases separated the two germline ends. This CDR3 contains 14 residues. The whole variable domain, filled in from reference TRBV28 and TRBJ2-5, reads DVKVTQSSRYLVKRTGEKVFLECVQDMDHENMFWYRQDPGLGLRLIYFSYDVKMKEKGDIPEGYSVSREKKERFSLILESASTNQTSMYLCASSRGARGETQYFGPGTRLLVL.

This clone came up a few times. The CDR3 DNA follows: TGTGCCAGCAGTCCAAGCGGGGGCTTCCAAGAGACCCAGTACTTC. Its translation: CASSPSGGFQETQYF. This sequence joins TRBV7-8 and TRBJ2-5, with 8 bases identical to TRBD2. This CDR3 has 15 residues. CDR1 is SGHVS and CDR2 is FQNEAQ in the germline V gene. Trimming at V came to 6 bases and at J to 1 base, leaving 7 bases not matched to a gene.

This clone was detected only a few times. The rearrangement links TRBV7-2 to TRBJ2-5, with D possibly TRBD2 on 7 matching bases. The V end was cut by 6 bases, the J end by 5 bases, with 19 bases between. The length of the CDR3 is 15 residues. Germline CDR1 is SGHTA and CDR2 is FQGNSA. The CDR3 reads CASSQAPGGQETQYF. The CDR3 bases are TGTGCCAGCAGTCAAGCGCCCGGGGGGCAGGAGACCCAGTACTTC.

This chain links TRBV6-6 with TRBJ1-2, with a tentative D call TRBD1 (5 bases). The CDR3 is 12 residues long. Germline CDR1 reads MNHNY; CDR2 reads SVGAGI (reference sequence). Trimming pared 8 bases from V and 3 bases from J, leaving 10 bases between. CDR3 in DNA: TGTGCCAGCGAGGGAGGGGACTATGGCTACACCTTC. Protein: CASEGGDYGYTF.

This rearrangement joins TRBV6-6 to TRBJ2-7; D may be TRBD1 (6 bases). V was clipped by 4 bases and J by 0 bases, with 13 bases between them. The CDR3 extends over 15 amino acids. Germline V gives CDR1 MNHNY, CDR2 SVGAGI (reference sequence). The CDR3: CASSLSGDSSYEQYF. CDR3 nucleotides: TGTGCCAGCAGTTTATCAGGGGATAGCTCCTACGAGCAGTACTTC.

In this sample, this clone turned up a few times. J is TRBJ1-6 and V is TRBV21-1; TRBD1, the table's D call, lacks a check against the DNA. TRBV21-1 has pseudogene status. The CDR3 totals 17 residues. The CDR3 spells CASSNRDRGPINSPLHF. In DNA, the CDR3 is TGTGCCAGCAGCAATCGGGACAGGGGGCCTATTAATTCACCCCTCCACTTT.

This rearrangement joins TRBV5-1 to TRBJ2-5; D not resolved. This CDR3 has 14 residues. Germline CDR1 is SGHRS and CDR2 is YFSETQ. Trimming removed 1 base at V and 5 bases at J, with 12 bases between. The CDR3 sequence is CASSLPLLGETQYF. CDR3 nucleotide sequence: TGCGCCAGCAGCTTGCCCCTACTCGGGGAGACCCAGTACTTC. The full variable domain, completed using reference TRBV5-1 and TRBJ2-5, is KAGVTQTPRYLIKTRGQQVTLSCSPISGHRSVSWYQQTPGQGLQFLFEYFSETQRNKGNFPGRFSGRQFSNSRSEMNVSTLELGDSALYLCASSLPLLGETQYFGPGTRLLVL.